The 25 T cell receptor beta chains given below trace back to one sample, sequenced in a study of immune reconstitution after stem cell transplant in scleroderma. TCRdb independently ran MiXCR on the RT-PCR reads; one entry per CDR3 protein. The sample holds 2,000 to 3,000 distinct CDR3 sequences, approximately 6.4% seen once. This material was obtained before or after autologous hematopoietic stem cell transplantation (not recorded which). The source is a female donor with systemic sclerosis.

Points on this clonotype: A read error may explain this, as a much larger clone is one base away. The chain carries TRBV6-2 or TRBV6-3 and TRBJ1-2; a possible D gene is TRBD1 (5 bases). Germline V lookup: CDR1 MNHEY, CDR2 SVGEGT. The CDR3 has 15 residues. The CDR3 DNA reads TGTGCCAGCAGTTATCAACAGGTCCCTAACTATGGCCACACCTTC. Amino acid sequence: CASSYQQVPNYGHTF.

This clonotype is medium-sized (0.01 to 0.1%) in the sample. The chain has TRBV19 and TRBJ1-2; 8 bases fit TRBD1. V shed 7 bases, J shed 9 bases, and the junction held 16 bases outside the gene matches. Germline-derived CDR1 and CDR2 are LNHDA and SQIVND (reference sequence). The length of the CDR3 is 15 residues. CDR3 sequence: CASKSGGAYLGSYTF. Here the CDR3 DNA reads TGTGCCAGTAAGTCAGGGGGCGCATACCTTGGAAGCTACACCTTC.

This clonotype is medium-sized (0.01 to 0.1%) by share. This chain connects TRBV4-3 to TRBJ2-1, with D tentatively TRBD2 (7 bases). The CDR3 is 17 amino acids. The germline V and J ends were trimmed by 0 bases and 2 bases, with 14 bases remaining between them. The germline V gene has CDR1 LGHNA and CDR2 YSLEER. The CDR3 loop reads CASSQDPGGYTYNEQFF. In DNA, the CDR3 is TGCGCCAGCAGCCAAGATCCGGGGGGCTACACCTACAATGAGCAGTTCTTC.

The chain employs TRBV5-5 and TRBJ1-3; D unresolved. Looked up from germline, CDR1 is SGHKS and CDR2 is YYEKEE (reference sequence). Trimming pared 0 bases from V and 7 bases from J, leaving 11 bases between. This CDR3 region has 14 residues. The CDR3 region is CASSLEAQINTIYF. The CDR3, as DNA: TGTGCCAGCAGCTTGGAGGCCCAAATTAACACCATATATTTT.

This clonotype was counted a few times. The gene calls are TRBV5-1 and TRBJ2-7; tentatively, D is TRBD1 or TRBD2 (6 bases each). The length of the CDR3 is 14 residues. Germline V CDR1 and CDR2: SGHRS, YFSETQ. Trimming removed 4 bases from V and 6 bases from J, with 17 bases in between. DNA of the CDR3: TGCGCCAGCAGCCCTAGGGGGGAGGCGCGCGAGCAGTACTTC. Translating gives CASSPRGEAREQYF.

As concerns this clonotype: This may stem from a read error, because a much larger clone lies one nucleotide away. Here the CDR3 reads CASSPRGRGAEAFF. The CDR3 nucleotides are TGTGCCAGCAGCCCCCGAGGACGGGGAGCCGAAGCTTTCTTT. The rearrangement links TRBV7-3 to TRBJ1-1; the D is unclear. V lost 5 bases to trimming and J lost 8 bases, with 18 bases between them. Per germline, CDR1 SGHTA and CDR2 FQGTGA. The CDR3 is 14 residues long. The variable domain in full, with the rest retrieved from reference TRBV7-3 and TRBJ1-1, is GAGVSQTPSNKVTEKGKYVELRCDPISGHTALYWYRQSLGQGPEFLIYFQGTGAADDSGLPNDRFFAVRPEGSVSTLKIQRTERGDSAVYLCASSPRGRGAEAFFGQGTRLTVV.

A few counts support this clonotype. The chain carries TRBV27 and TRBJ1-5, with a tentative D call TRBD1 (6 bases). The CDR3 loop spans 16 amino acids. The germline V and J ends were trimmed by 0 bases and 4 bases, with 13 bases remaining between them. Germline lookup yields CDR1 MNHEY and CDR2 SMNVEV (reference sequence). This CDR3 is CASSLSAGEFNQPQHF. CDR3 in DNA: TGTGCCAGCAGTTTATCGGCAGGGGAGTTTAATCAGCCCCAGCATTTT.

Judged by abundance, this clonotype is medium-sized. J is TRBJ2-7 and V is TRBV7-2; 8 nucleotides agree with TRBD1. The CDR3 spans 15 residues. The germline CDR1 and CDR2 sequences are SGHTA and FQGNSA. With V trimmed by 2 bases and J by 1 base, 4 bases remained unmatched. The CDR3 loop is CASSLIRDRSYEQYF. The CDR3 nucleotides are TGTGCCAGCAGCTTAATCCGGGACAGGTCCTACGAGCAGTACTTC. Together with reference TRBV7-2 and TRBJ2-7, the CDR3 gives the full variable domain: GAGVSQSPSNKVTEKGKDVELRCDPISGHTALYWYRQSLGQGLEFLIYFQGNSAPDKSGLPSDRFSAERTGGSVSTLTIQRTQQEDSAVYLCASSLIRDRSYEQYFGPGTRLTVT.

The chain combines TRBV5-5 with TRBJ1-2; maybe TRBD1 (6 bases). Germline CDR1 SGHKS, CDR2 YYEKEE (reference sequence). This CDR3 is built from 15 residues. With 4 bases removed from V and 1 base from J, the gap between germline ends came to 14 bases. CDR3 protein: CASSGGGNGNYGYTF. CDR3 sequence (DNA): TGTGCCAGCAGCGGGGGGGGCAACGGTAACTATGGCTACACCTTC.

This clonotype was counted a few times. The V call is TRBV20-1, the J call TRBJ1-4; no definite D call. The V end was cut by 1 base, the J end by 0 bases, with 12 bases between. The CDR3 loop spans 16 amino acids. Germline CDR1 is DFQATT and CDR2 is SNEGSKA (reference sequence). The CDR3 spells CSARVGAWATNEKLFF. The DNA for the CDR3 is TGCAGTGCTAGAGTTGGTGCGTGGGCAACTAATGAAAAACTGTTTTTT.

The chain links TRBV7-2 to TRBJ2-1; 8 bases are shared with TRBD2. Unmatched junction bases numbered 13, after V lost 5 bases and J lost 4 bases. CDR3 length: 17 residues. Germline V gene data show CDR1 as SGHTA and CDR2 as FQGNSA. The CDR3 region has the DNA TGTGCCAGCAGCGTTGGGAGCGGGAGTAGGGTGTACAATGAGCAGTTCTTC. It yields the protein CASSVGSGSRVYNEQFF.

The chain recombines TRBV4-3 with TRBJ2-7; 7 bases match TRBD2. Germline CDR1 reads LGHNA; CDR2 reads YSLEER. Germline trimming cut 7 bases from V and 2 bases from J; bases unmatched to any gene: 5. This CDR3 region has 13 residues. The CDR3 loop is CASIGAGAYEQYF. CDR3 sequence (DNA): TGCGCCAGCATTGGGGCGGGGGCCTACGAGCAGTACTTC.

In its sample, this clonotype is medium-sized. The chain joins TRBV11-2 to TRBJ2-7; 8 bases are a match to TRBD1. Germline V lookup: CDR1 SGHAT, CDR2 FQNNGV. The CDR3 consists of 12 residues. V lost 5 bases, J lost 13 bases, and 10 bases stayed unmatched. CDR3 sequence reads: CASSLGTGENYF. The CDR3 DNA is TGTGCCAGCAGCCTCGGGACAGGCGAGAATTACTTC.

This clonotype was counted between two and nine times. The rearrangement uses TRBV20-1 and TRBJ2-2; no reliable D call. In germline, CDR1 is DFQATT, CDR2 SNEGSKA (reference sequence). Trimming removed 0 bases at V and 4 bases at J, with 6 bases between. This CDR3 region has 13 residues. This CDR3 reads CSAREGSTGELFF. CDR3 nucleotides: TGCAGTGCTAGAGAAGGGTCCACCGGGGAGCTGTTTTTT.

This clonotype was found a few times. The chain employs TRBV7-3 and TRBJ2-1, with TRBD1 matching 9 bases. V was pared by 3 bases and J by 6 bases, with 6 bases of the junction left unmatched. Germline V gene sequence: CDR1 SGHTA, CDR2 FQGTGA. This CDR3 region has 15 residues. The CDR3 region has the DNA TGTGCCAGCAGCTTTGGACAGGGGCGACCCAATGAGCAGTTCTTC. This gives the protein CASSFGQGRPNEQFF.

Judged by abundance, this clonotype is medium-sized (0.01 to 0.1%). The chain recombines TRBV27 with TRBJ2-7; D gene ambiguous. Germline CDR1 MNHEY, CDR2 SMNVEV (reference sequence). The CDR3 runs to 14 residues. Between the trimmed V and J ends, which lost 0 bases and 2 bases, there was a span of 8 bases. The CDR3, as DNA: TGTGCCAGCAGTTTATCCTCCGGCACCTACGAGCAGTACTTC. Its translation: CASSLSSGTYEQYF.

This clonotype is categorized as medium-sized (0.01 to 0.1%). The CDR3 reads CATSGGAVSGPYEQYF. Here the CDR3 DNA reads TGTGCCACCAGTGGCGGGGCCGTATCTGGGCCCTACGAGCAGTACTTC. The J gene is TRBJ2-7, the V gene TRBV24-1, with D maybe TRBD2 (6 bases). The germline gives CDR1 KGHDR, CDR2 SFDVKD. CDR3 length: 16 residues. V was cut by 5 bases and J by 2 bases, with 18 bases left in between.

The J gene is TRBJ1-3, the V gene TRBV2; the D is unclear. Germline V gives CDR1 SNHLY, CDR2 FYNNEI. The CDR3 has 16 residues. V gave up 5 bases and J gave up 0 bases, with 14 bases separating them. CDR3 protein: CASSTDRRISGNTIYF. CDR3 sequence (DNA): TGTGCCAGCAGTACCGACCGACGTATCTCTGGAAACACCATATATTTT. Filled out from reference TRBV2 and TRBJ1-3, the complete variable domain reads EPEVTQTPSHQVTQMGQEVILRCVPISNHLYFYWYRQILGQKVEFLVSFYNNEISEKSEIFDDQFSVERPDGSNFTLKIRSTKLEDSAMYFCASSTDRRISGNTIYFGEGSWLTVV.

By share of the sample, this clonotype is medium-sized. The chain uses TRBV11-2 and TRBJ2-1, with 12 bases that match TRBD2. Germline trimming cut 3 bases from V and 13 bases from J; bases unmatched to any gene: 16. The germline V gene has CDR1 SGHAT and CDR2 FQNNGV. This CDR3 comprises 17 residues. The CDR3 coding sequence is TGTGCCAGCAGCTTCTCTTTTAATTTTGGACTAGCGGGATCTCAGTTCTTC. Its protein is CASSFSFNFGLAGSQFF.

Judged by abundance, this clonotype is large. V gene TRBV7-2 combines with J gene TRBJ2-5; 8 positions agree with TRBD1. The CDR3 runs to 14 residues. With 5 bases clipped from V and 5 bases from J, the junction kept 7 bases outside the gene matches. Germline lookup yields CDR1 SGHTA and CDR2 FQGNSA. CDR3 protein: CASSRAGGSETQYF. As DNA, the CDR3 is TGTGCCAGCAGCAGGGCAGGGGGCAGTGAGACCCAGTACTTC. The full variable domain, with the rest looked up from reference TRBV7-2 and TRBJ2-5, is GAGVSQSPSNKVTEKGKDVELRCDPISGHTALYWYRQSLGQGLEFLIYFQGNSAPDKSGLPSDRFSAERTGGSVSTLTIQRTQQEDSAVYLCASSRAGGSETQYFGPGTRLLVL.

This clonotype was found a few times. The chain uses TRBV20-1 and TRBJ2-4, with TRBD2 identical over 9 bases. Germline V gene lookup returns CDR1 DFQATT and CDR2 SNEGSKA (reference sequence). The junction had 10 bases not matched to a gene; V was cut back by 7 bases and J by 0 bases. The CDR3 is 16 amino acids. CDR3 DNA sequence: TGCAGTGTCGAGAGGGGACTAGCCCTAGCCAAAAACATTCAGTACTTC. It yields the protein CSVERGLALAKNIQYF.

This clonotype is termed medium-sized. The V and J genes are TRBV19 and TRBJ1-1; TRBD1 is a possible D gene (6 bases). The CDR3 covers 15 residues. Germline V gene sequence: CDR1 LNHDA, CDR2 SQIVND (reference sequence). V dropped 3 bases and J dropped 3 bases, with 14 bases sitting between them. The CDR3 DNA sequence: TGTGCCAGTAGTATGGAGACAGGCGCGGACACTGAAGCTTTCTTT. It encodes CASSMETGADTEAFF.

This clonotype rates as large. This chain links TRBV11-2 with TRBJ2-1, with a possible D match to TRBD2 (6 bases). The V and J ends lost 5 bases and 0 bases respectively, with 11 bases between them. The germline V gene has CDR1 SGHAT and CDR2 FQNNGV. This CDR3 has 15 amino acids. The CDR3 loop is CASSHLASSYNEQFF. The CDR3 nucleotides are TGTGCCAGCAGCCACCTAGCGAGCTCCTACAATGAGCAGTTCTTC.

The rearrangement uses TRBV7-6 and TRBJ2-1; 9 positions match TRBD2. The CDR3 extends over 16 amino acids. Looked up from germline, CDR1 is SGHVS and CDR2 is FNYEAQ. V dropped 4 bases and J dropped 8; count of bases not matched to a gene: 12. This CDR3 is CASSSFGLAGIHEQFF. CDR3 in DNA: TGTGCCAGCAGCTCCTTTGGGCTAGCGGGGATACATGAGCAGTTCTTC.

By sample fraction, this clonotype is medium-sized. This chain links TRBV19 with TRBJ2-2; D uncertain. Germline V gives CDR1 LNHDA, CDR2 SQIVND (reference sequence). V lost 4 bases and J lost 3, with 6 bases in between. The CDR3 consists of 13 residues. DNA of the CDR3: TGTGCCAGTAGTACGGAATACACCGGGGAGCTGTTTTTT. It translates to CASSTEYTGELFF.